This T cell receptor beta chain is drawn from a study of blood T cells in healthy people across ages. The authors ran a second PCR of roughly 6 to 12 cycles using a sample-barcoded 5' primer and a J-beta primer mix. TCRdb re-derived calls from the 5' RACE reads in MiXCR, one entry per CDR3 protein. This sample has 800,000 to 950,000 distinct CDR3 sequences, with roughly 28% found just once. There are 13 residues in the CDR3. CDR1 and CDR2 (germline): MNHNY, SVGAGI (reference sequence). Trimming cost V 7 bases and J 11 bases, with 20 bases left between them. The same specimen was also included in a second study, on T cells of mothers and their children.

Sequencing was done on a sample of blood. This clonotype originated in a woman aged 40 to 49 in good health. This chain joins TRBV6-6 and TRBJ1-2; D is unresolved. The CDR3 reads CASNDHGSLRYTF. The DNA of the CDR3 is TGTGCCAGCAATGATCACGGCTCCCTGCGGTACACCTTC.